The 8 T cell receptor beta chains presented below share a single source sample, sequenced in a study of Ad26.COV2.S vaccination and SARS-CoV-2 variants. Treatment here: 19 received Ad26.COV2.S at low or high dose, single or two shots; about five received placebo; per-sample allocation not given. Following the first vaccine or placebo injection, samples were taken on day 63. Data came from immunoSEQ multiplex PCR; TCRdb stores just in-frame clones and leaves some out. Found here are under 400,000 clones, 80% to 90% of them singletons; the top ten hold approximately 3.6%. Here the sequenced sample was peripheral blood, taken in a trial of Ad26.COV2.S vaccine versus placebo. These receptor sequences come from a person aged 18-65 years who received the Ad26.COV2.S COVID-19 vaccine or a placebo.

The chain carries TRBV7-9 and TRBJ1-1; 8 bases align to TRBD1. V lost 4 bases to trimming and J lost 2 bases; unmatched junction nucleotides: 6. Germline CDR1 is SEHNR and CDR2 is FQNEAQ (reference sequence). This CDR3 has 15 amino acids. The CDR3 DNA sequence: TGTGCCAGCAGCTCCCCGACAGGGGCAAACACTGAAGCTTTCTTT. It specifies CASSSPTGANTEAFF.

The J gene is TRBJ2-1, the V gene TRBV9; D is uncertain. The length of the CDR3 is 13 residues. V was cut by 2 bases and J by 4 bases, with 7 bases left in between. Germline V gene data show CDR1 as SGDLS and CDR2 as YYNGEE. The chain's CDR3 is CASSVSEYNEQFF. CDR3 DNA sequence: TGTGCCAGCAGCGTGTCGGAATACAATGAGCAGTTCTTC. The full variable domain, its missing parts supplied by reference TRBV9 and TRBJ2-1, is DSGVTQTPKHLITATGQRVTLRCSPRSGDLSVYWYQQSLDQGLQFLIQYYNGEERAKGNILERFSAQQFPDLHSELNLSSLELGDSALYFCASSVSEYNEQFFGPGTRLTVL.

Here the CDR3 DNA reads TGTGCCAGCAGCTTGTTCGCCGTTTCAGGCGAGGCTGAAGCTTTCTTT. As protein: CASSLFAVSGEAEAFF. The chain combines TRBV5-6 with TRBJ1-1; D unresolved. The germline gives CDR1 SGHDT, CDR2 YYEEEE. Trimming left V 1 base short and J 6 bases short, with 19 bases between. CDR3 size: 16 residues.

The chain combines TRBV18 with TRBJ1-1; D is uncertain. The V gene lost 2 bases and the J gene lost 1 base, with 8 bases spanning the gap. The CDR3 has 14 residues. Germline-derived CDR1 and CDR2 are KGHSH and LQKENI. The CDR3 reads CASSPIRENTEAFF. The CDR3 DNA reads TGTGCCAGCTCACCAATACGGGAGAACACTGAAGCTTTCTTT. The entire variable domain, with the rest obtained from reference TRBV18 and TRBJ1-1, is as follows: NAGVMQNPRHLVRRRGQEARLRCSPMKGHSHVYWYRQLPEEGLKFMVYLQKENIIDESGMPKERFSAEFPKEGPSILRIQQVVRGDSAAYFCASSPIRENTEAFFGQGTRLTVV.

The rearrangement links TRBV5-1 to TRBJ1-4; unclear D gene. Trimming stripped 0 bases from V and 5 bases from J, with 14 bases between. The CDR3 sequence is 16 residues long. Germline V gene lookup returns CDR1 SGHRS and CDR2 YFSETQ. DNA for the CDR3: TGCGCCAGCAGCTTGGGCGGGTTTGGCTCCAATGAAAAACTGTTTTTT. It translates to CASSLGGFGSNEKLFF.

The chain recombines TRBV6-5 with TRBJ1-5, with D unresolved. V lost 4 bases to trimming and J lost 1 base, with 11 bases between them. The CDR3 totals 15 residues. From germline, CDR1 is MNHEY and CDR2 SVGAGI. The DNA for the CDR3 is TGTGCCAGCAGTTCGGGCAGAAGAAGCAATCAGCCCCAGCATTTT. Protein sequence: CASSSGRRSNQPQHF.

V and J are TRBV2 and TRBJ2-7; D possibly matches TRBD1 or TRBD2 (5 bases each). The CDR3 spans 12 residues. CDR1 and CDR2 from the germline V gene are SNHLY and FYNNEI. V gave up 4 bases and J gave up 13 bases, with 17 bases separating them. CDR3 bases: TGTGCCAGCAGTGTCGGATCCGGGGACCCTTACTTC. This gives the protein CASSVGSGDPYF. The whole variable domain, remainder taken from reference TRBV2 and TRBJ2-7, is EPEVTQTPSHQVTQMGQEVILRCVPISNHLYFYWYRQILGQKVEFLVSFYNNEISEKSEIFDDQFSVERPDGSNFTLKIRSTKLEDSAMYFCASSVGSGDPYFGPGTRLTVT.

The CDR3: CASGVGGYSTDTQYF. As DNA, the CDR3 is TGTGCTAGCGGTGTTGGGGGGTACTCAACAGATACGCAGTATTTT. The chain couples TRBV9 to TRBJ2-3; D possibly corresponds to TRBD2 (6 bases). Germline-derived CDR1 and CDR2 are SGDLS and YYNGEE. The CDR3 contains 15 residues.